The rows below give T cell receptor beta chains drawn from one sample of a study of naive and memory T cell subsets. A single record per CDR3 protein comes from TCRdb applying MiXCR to the UMI-ligation and nested PCR reads. The sample has about 120,000 distinct CDR3 sequences; roughly 36% are singletons. Sequencing used central memory CD4+ T cells from blood. The origin of the receptors is a human donor in good health. CDR3s include the opening cysteine and the closing phenylalanine or tryptophan. Fields, in order: J gene, V gene, CDR3 protein.

J gene: TRBJ1-2; V gene: TRBV6-2/TRBV6-3; CDR3 protein: CASSSPQPSGGYTF
J gene: TRBJ2-5; V gene: TRBV7-7; CDR3 protein: CASSLDSGLAQYF
J gene: TRBJ2-5; V gene: TRBV5-6; CDR3 protein: CASSLSGVWKTQYF
J gene: TRBJ2-1; V gene: TRBV12-5; CDR3 protein: CASGLVTLPGLAGVGYNEQFF
J gene: TRBJ1-2; V gene: TRBV28; CDR3 protein: CASSFPNIYGYTF
J gene: TRBJ1-1; V gene: TRBV24-1; CDR3 protein: CATSDSFRNTEAFF
J gene: TRBJ2-1; V gene: TRBV27; CDR3 protein: CASSWDHSGNEQFF
J gene: TRBJ1-4; V gene: TRBV6-5; CDR3 protein: CASSSKTGTGGEKLFF
J gene: TRBJ2-7; V gene: TRBV20-1; CDR3 protein: CSASPYSYEQYF
J gene: TRBJ1-5; V gene: TRBV3-1; CDR3 protein: CASSQSQGIGMGNQPQHF
J gene: TRBJ2-1; V gene: TRBV2; CDR3 protein: CASSASPDLAGNEQFF
J gene: TRBJ2-7; V gene: TRBV5-5; CDR3 protein: CASSYASYEQYF
J gene: TRBJ1-6; V gene: TRBV28; CDR3 protein: CAIEAYNSPLHF
J gene: TRBJ2-3; V gene: TRBV2; CDR3 protein: CASSERRGGWTDTQYF
J gene: TRBJ2-3; V gene: TRBV9; CDR3 protein: CASSSRLAGIPQSTDTQYF
J gene: TRBJ2-5; V gene: TRBV20-1; CDR3 protein: CSAIVSETQYF
J gene: TRBJ1-1; V gene: TRBV28; CDR3 protein: CASSINRDRKAEAFF
J gene: TRBJ2-3; V gene: TRBV20-1; CDR3 protein: CSASPKTDTQYF
J gene: TRBJ2-7; V gene: TRBV28; CDR3 protein: CASSLGYGGNRAIYEQYF
J gene: TRBJ2-1; V gene: TRBV19; CDR3 protein: CASSRDRSAEQFF
J gene: TRBJ2-5; V gene: TRBV11-3; CDR3 protein: CASSTNQETQYF
J gene: TRBJ2-3; V gene: TRBV14; CDR3 protein: CASSQSPGSDTQYF
J gene: TRBJ2-5; V gene: TRBV5-1; CDR3 protein: CASKGRIEGETQYF
J gene: TRBJ1-1; V gene: TRBV2; CDR3 protein: CASRSSFMTEAFF
J gene: TRBJ1-2; V gene: TRBV28; CDR3 protein: CASSSVRGATNGYTF
J gene: TRBJ1-2; V gene: TRBV29-1; CDR3 protein: CSVSVQENYGYTF
J gene: TRBJ2-7; V gene: TRBV5-1; CDR3 protein: CASRPGQGSYEQYF
J gene: TRBJ2-1; V gene: TRBV5-1; CDR3 protein: CASSLEAWTSNEQFF
J gene: TRBJ1-2; V gene: TRBV11-2; CDR3 protein: CASSSLRDRTRDNYGYTF
J gene: TRBJ1-2; V gene: TRBV4-1; CDR3 protein: CASSQDKEVNYGYTF
J gene: TRBJ2-1; V gene: TRBV6-5; CDR3 protein: CASTRTSGNYNEQFF
J gene: TRBJ1-1; V gene: TRBV28; CDR3 protein: CASTPGMGRGAFF
J gene: TRBJ2-5; V gene: TRBV29-1; CDR3 protein: CSVGQARETQYF
J gene: TRBJ2-2; V gene: TRBV29-1; CDR3 protein: CSVEESGSPAGELFF
J gene: TRBJ2-1; V gene: TRBV19; CDR3 protein: CASSIPPRKGQFF
J gene: TRBJ2-1; V gene: TRBV9; CDR3 protein: CASSSGGRINEQFF
J gene: TRBJ2-5; V gene: TRBV30; CDR3 protein: CAWSGGGGETQYF
J gene: TRBJ2-2; V gene: TRBV6-1; CDR3 protein: CASRSGVNRNTGELFF
J gene: TRBJ2-1; V gene: TRBV24-1; CDR3 protein: CATSDRRNEQFF
J gene: TRBJ1-4; V gene: TRBV27; CDR3 protein: CASGRQTTNEKLFF
J gene: TRBJ2-3; V gene: TRBV28; CDR3 protein: CASSLWASFTDTQYF
J gene: TRBJ1-1; V gene: TRBV7-8; CDR3 protein: CASSYSSAGAPEAFF
J gene: TRBJ1-4; V gene: TRBV3-1; CDR3 protein: CASRKDQPQGPNRNKLFF
J gene: TRBJ2-7; V gene: TRBV25-1; CDR3 protein: CASSRQGSAYEQYF
J gene: TRBJ1-5; V gene: TRBV6-5; CDR3 protein: CASRGQGDQPQHF
J gene: TRBJ1-1; V gene: TRBV12-5; CDR3 protein: CASGSGGGTPGGTEAFF
J gene: TRBJ1-5; V gene: TRBV6-5; CDR3 protein: CASSWALNQPQHF
J gene: TRBJ2-3; V gene: TRBV7-2; CDR3 protein: CASSLSISSGKLPDTQYF
J gene: TRBJ2-1; V gene: TRBV5-1; CDR3 protein: CASSLTAGGGNEQFF
J gene: TRBJ2-1; V gene: TRBV6-5; CDR3 protein: CASRPPLGTGRDEQFF
J gene: TRBJ2-7; V gene: TRBV28; CDR3 protein: CASRTPGTGAYEQYF
J gene: TRBJ1-5; V gene: TRBV20-1; CDR3 protein: CSARDVTAAVSNQPQHF
J gene: TRBJ2-1; V gene: TRBV6-5; CDR3 protein: CASSTDKFYNEQFF
J gene: TRBJ2-1; V gene: TRBV11-2; CDR3 protein: CASSSGTSGRPKSSYNEQFF